These 10 T cell receptor beta chains were all obtained from the same sample, sequenced in a study of CD8 T cells in Susac syndrome. Reverse transcription of about 0.45 to 1 ug RNA was carried out with random hexamers. TCRdb reprocessed the immunoSEQ multiplex PCR reads via MiXCR and lists one record per CDR3 protein. This sample has a few hundred thousand distinct CDR3 sequences; approximately 85% occur once, and the top ten carry about 0.1%. The sample taken for sequencing was CD8+ T cells from PBMCs. The receptors were sampled from a human donor with multiple sclerosis.

This clonotype has just one count. The chain carries TRBV28 and TRBJ2-5; D possibly corresponds to TRBD2 (6 bases). The V and J ends lost 7 bases and 2 bases respectively, with 17 bases between them. The CDR3 loop spans 15 amino acids. CDR1 and CDR2 (germline): MDHEN, SYDVKM. CDR3 coding DNA: TGTGCCAGCACTTCGGGAGAGAGGTTACAAGAGACCCAGTACTTC. It is translated as CASTSGERLQETQYF. The variable domain in full, completed from reference TRBV28 and TRBJ2-5, reads DVKVTQSSRYLVKRTGEKVFLECVQDMDHENMFWYRQDPGLGLRLIYFSYDVKMKEKGDIPEGYSVSREKKERFSLILESASTNQTSMYLCASTSGERLQETQYFGPGTRLLVL.

V is TRBV6-5 and J is TRBJ2-7; D call uncertain. Germline V gene lookup returns CDR1 MNHEY and CDR2 SVGAGI. V was trimmed by 7 bases and J by 2 bases, leaving 12 bases between them. The CDR3 length is 13 residues. The CDR3 nucleotides read TGTGCCAGCAAGGGCAGACTCCCCTACGAGCAGTACTTC. Amino acids: CASKGRLPYEQYF.

The DNA for the CDR3 is TGTGCCAGTAGTATAGTCGGGGGCTCGGGCACTGAAGCTTTCTTT. Amino acid sequence: CASSIVGGSGTEAFF. The chain carries TRBV19 and TRBJ1-1, with a weak D call TRBD1 (6 bases). The length of the CDR3 is 15 residues. Trimming took off 1 base at V and 4 bases at J, with 13 bases between the two ends. Germline assignment: CDR1 LNHDA and CDR2 SQIVND (reference sequence).

The chain couples TRBV27 to TRBJ1-5; D gene ambiguous. The germline V and J ends were trimmed by 5 bases and 3 bases, with 11 bases remaining between them. Germline CDR1 and CDR2: MNHEY and SMNVEV (reference sequence). This CDR3 has 14 residues. CDR3 coding DNA: TGTGCCAGCAGTCTAGGACCGTACAATCAGCCCCAGCATTTT. As protein: CASSLGPYNQPQHF.

The chain has TRBV9 and TRBJ1-1, with D perhaps TRBD1 (5 bases). V was clipped by 0 bases and J by 6 bases, with 18 bases between them. This CDR3 is built from 16 residues. Germline V CDR1 and CDR2: SGDLS, YYNGEE. The CDR3 nucleotides read TGTGCCAGCAGCGTAGGGTCCCAGACAGTCAGGGCTGAAGCTTTCTTT. It is translated as CASSVGSQTVRAEAFF. Together with reference TRBV9 and TRBJ1-1, the CDR3 gives the full variable domain: DSGVTQTPKHLITATGQRVTLRCSPRSGDLSVYWYQQSLDQGLQFLIQYYNGEERAKGNILERFSAQQFPDLHSELNLSSLELGDSALYFCASSVGSQTVRAEAFFGQGTRLTVV.

V gene TRBV30 combines with J gene TRBJ2-1; D call uncertain. Trimming left V 7 bases short and J 0 bases short, with 10 bases between. CDR1 and CDR2 (germline): GTSNPN, SVGIG (reference sequence). The CDR3 loop spans 13 amino acids. The CDR3 sequence is CAYLRSSYNEQFF. CDR3 DNA: TGTGCCTACTTAAGGAGCTCCTACAATGAGCAGTTCTTC.

The J gene is TRBJ1-1, the V gene TRBV5-1, with no clear D. Germline CDR1 and CDR2: SGHRS and YFSETQ. This CDR3 region has 12 residues. The V and J ends lost 5 bases and 5 bases respectively, with 10 bases between them. In DNA form, the CDR3 reads TGCGCCAGCAGACAAGACGGTACTGAAGCTTTCTTT. Its translation is CASRQDGTEAFF.

The chain links TRBV20-1 to TRBJ2-7; maybe TRBD2 (5 bases). The CDR3 consists of 12 residues. The germline V gene has CDR1 DFQATT and CDR2 SNEGSKA (reference sequence). V lost 2 bases, J lost 4 bases, and 9 bases lay in between. The CDR3 region is CSARLEGYEQYF. Here the CDR3 DNA reads TGCAGTGCTAGACTTGAGGGTTACGAGCAGTACTTC.

V and J are TRBV7-9 and TRBJ1-1, with 7 bases matching TRBD1. This CDR3 has 16 residues. From germline, CDR1 is SEHNR and CDR2 FQNEAQ (reference sequence). The ends lost 3 bases at V and 1 base at J; junction bases unmatched: 8. The DNA of the CDR3 is TGTGCCAGCAGCTTGGACAGGTCCGGAGCGAACACTGAAGCTTTCTTT. Protein: CASSLDRSGANTEAFF. Full variable domain (outside the CDR3, taken from reference TRBV7-9 and TRBJ1-1): DTGVSQNPRHKITKRGQNVTFRCDPISEHNRLYWYRQTLGQGPEFLTYFQNEAQLEKSRLLSDRFSAERPKGSFSTLEIQRTEQGDSAMYLCASSLDRSGANTEAFFGQGTRLTVV.

The V gene is TRBV7-9, the J gene TRBJ2-7; 7 bases are a match to TRBD2. J was trimmed by 5 bases and V by 5 bases; bases with no gene match: 12. This CDR3 contains 15 residues. Germline V CDR1 and CDR2: SEHNR, FQNEAQ (reference sequence). Written as DNA, the CDR3 is TGTGCCAGCAGCGCCGCGGGAGCGGGAAGGCACGAGCAGTACTTC. Its translation is CASSAAGAGRHEQYF.